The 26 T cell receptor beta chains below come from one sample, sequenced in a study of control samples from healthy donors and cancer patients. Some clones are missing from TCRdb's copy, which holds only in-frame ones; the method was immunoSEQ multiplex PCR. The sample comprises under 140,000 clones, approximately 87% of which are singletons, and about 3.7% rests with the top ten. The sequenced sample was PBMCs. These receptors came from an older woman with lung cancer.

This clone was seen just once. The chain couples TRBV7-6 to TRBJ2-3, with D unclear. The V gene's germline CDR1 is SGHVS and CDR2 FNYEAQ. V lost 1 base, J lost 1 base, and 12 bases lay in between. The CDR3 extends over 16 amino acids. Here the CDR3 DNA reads TGTGCCAGCAGCTTAGGAGTTTCTCTGGGCACAGATACGCAGTATTTT. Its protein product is CASSLGVSLGTDTQYF.

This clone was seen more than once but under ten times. CDR3 DNA: TGTGCCATCAGTGCCTTGCCAGGTACTAGCACAGATACGCAGTATTTT. The encoded protein is CAISALPGTSTDTQYF. V and J are TRBV10-3 and TRBJ2-3; D unclear. The CDR3 is 16 residues long. The V gene lost 4 bases and the J gene lost 0 bases, with 14 bases spanning the gap. Per germline, CDR1 ENHRY and CDR2 SYGVKD.

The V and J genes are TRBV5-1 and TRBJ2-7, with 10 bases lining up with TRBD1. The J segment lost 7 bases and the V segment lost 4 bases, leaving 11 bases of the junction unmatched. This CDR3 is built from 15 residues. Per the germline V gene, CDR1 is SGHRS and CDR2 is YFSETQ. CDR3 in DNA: TGCGCCAGCAGCCCAGGGACAGGGGCCGAGGGAGAGCAGTACTTC. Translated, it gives CASSPGTGAEGEQYF.

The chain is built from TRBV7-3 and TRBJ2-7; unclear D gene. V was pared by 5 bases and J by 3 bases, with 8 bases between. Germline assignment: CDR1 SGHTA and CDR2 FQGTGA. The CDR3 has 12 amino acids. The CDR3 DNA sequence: TGTGCCAGCAGCATCCACAGCTACGAGCAGTACTTC. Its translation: CASSIHSYEQYF.

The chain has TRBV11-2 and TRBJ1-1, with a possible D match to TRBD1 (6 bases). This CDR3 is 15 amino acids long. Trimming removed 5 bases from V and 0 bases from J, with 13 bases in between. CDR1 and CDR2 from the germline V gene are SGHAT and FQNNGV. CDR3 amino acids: CASSPRGGMNTEAFF. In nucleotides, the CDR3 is TGTGCCAGCAGCCCCCGGGGGGGCATGAACACTGAAGCTTTCTTT.

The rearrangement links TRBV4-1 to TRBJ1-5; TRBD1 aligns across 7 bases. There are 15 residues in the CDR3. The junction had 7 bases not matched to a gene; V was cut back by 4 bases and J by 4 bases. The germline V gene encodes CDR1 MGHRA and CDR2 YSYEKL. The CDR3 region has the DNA TGCGCCAGCAGCCCCAATGACAGGGATAATCAGCCCCAGCATTTT. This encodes CASSPNDRDNQPQHF.

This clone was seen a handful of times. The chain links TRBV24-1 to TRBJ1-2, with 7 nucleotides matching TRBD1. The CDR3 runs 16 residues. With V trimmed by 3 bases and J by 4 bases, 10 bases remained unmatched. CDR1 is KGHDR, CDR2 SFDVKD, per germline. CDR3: CATSDPYKGGSYGYTF. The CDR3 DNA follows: TGTGCCACCAGTGATCCGTATAAAGGGGGCAGCTATGGCTACACCTTC.

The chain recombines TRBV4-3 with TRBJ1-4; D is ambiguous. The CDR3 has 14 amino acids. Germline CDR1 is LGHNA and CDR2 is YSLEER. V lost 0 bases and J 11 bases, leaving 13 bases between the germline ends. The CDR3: CASSQDTPRGKLFF. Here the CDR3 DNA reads TGCGCCAGCAGCCAAGATACCCCGCGTGGCAAACTGTTTTTT.

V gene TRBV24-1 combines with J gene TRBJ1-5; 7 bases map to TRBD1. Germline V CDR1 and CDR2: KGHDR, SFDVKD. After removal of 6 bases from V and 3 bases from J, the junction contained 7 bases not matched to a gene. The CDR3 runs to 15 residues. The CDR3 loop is CATSTYRGVNQPQHF. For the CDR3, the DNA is TGTGCCACCAGTACTTACAGGGGAGTCAATCAGCCCCAGCATTTT.

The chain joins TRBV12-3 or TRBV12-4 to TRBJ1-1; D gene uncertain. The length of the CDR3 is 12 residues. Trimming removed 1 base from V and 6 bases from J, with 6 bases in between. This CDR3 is CASSLVRAEAFF. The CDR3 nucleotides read TGTGCCAGCAGTTTAGTAAGAGCTGAAGCTTTCTTT.

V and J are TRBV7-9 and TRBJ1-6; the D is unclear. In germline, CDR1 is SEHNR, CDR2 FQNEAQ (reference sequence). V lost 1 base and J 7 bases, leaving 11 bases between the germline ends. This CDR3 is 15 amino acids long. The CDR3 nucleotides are TGTGCCAGCAGCTTAGAGCAGGATCGAAATTCACCCCTCCACTTT. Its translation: CASSLEQDRNSPLHF.

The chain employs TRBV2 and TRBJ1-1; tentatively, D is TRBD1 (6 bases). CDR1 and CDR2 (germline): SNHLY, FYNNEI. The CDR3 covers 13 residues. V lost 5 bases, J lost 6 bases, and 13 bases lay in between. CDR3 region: CASSLDSIPEAFF. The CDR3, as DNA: TGTGCCAGCAGTCTGGACAGTATCCCTGAAGCTTTCTTT.

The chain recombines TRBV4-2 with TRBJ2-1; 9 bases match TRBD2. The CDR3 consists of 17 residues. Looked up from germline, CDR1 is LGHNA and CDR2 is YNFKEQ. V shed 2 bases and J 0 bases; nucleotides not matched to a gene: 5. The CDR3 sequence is CASSQSERGDSYNEQFF. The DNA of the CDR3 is TGTGCCAGCAGCCAATCCGAGCGGGGGGACTCCTACAATGAGCAGTTCTTC.

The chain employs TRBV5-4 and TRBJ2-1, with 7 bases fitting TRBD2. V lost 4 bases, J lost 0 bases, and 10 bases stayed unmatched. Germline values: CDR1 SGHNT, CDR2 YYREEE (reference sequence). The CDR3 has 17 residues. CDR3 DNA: TGTGCCAGCAGCCCAATTGGGGGAGGGAACTCCTACAATGAGCAGTTCTTC. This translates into CASSPIGGGNSYNEQFF.

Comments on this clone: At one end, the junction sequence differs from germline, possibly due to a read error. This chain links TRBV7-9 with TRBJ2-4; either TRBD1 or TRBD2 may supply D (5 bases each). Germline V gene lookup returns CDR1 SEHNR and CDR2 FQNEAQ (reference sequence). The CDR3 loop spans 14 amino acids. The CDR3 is CASSLGTAKTIQYF. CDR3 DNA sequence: TGTGCCAGCAGCTTGGGGACCGCCAAAACCATTCAGTACTTC.

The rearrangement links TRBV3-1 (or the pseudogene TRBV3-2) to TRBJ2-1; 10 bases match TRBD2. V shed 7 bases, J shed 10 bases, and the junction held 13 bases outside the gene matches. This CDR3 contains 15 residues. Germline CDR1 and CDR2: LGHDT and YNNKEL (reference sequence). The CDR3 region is CASMRGSSGRYEQFF. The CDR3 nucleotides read TGTGCCAGCATGAGGGGATCTAGCGGGAGATACGAGCAGTTCTTC.

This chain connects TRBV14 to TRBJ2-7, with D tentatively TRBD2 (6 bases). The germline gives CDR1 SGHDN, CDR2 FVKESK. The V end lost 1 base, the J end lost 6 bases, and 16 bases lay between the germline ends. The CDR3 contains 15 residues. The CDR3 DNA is TGTGCCAGCAGCCAAGTCGGGGGAGTCTCTCTCGAGCAGTACTTC. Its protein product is CASSQVGGVSLEQYF.

CDR3 loop: CASSVGLPPNEQFF. The CDR3 DNA reads TGTGCCAGTAGTGTGGGACTACCTCCCAATGAGCAGTTCTTC. This rearrangement joins TRBV19 to TRBJ2-1; 7 bases map to TRBD2. V was clipped by 5 bases and J by 6 bases; unmatched bases: 7. The CDR3 runs 14 residues. Germline CDR1 LNHDA, CDR2 SQIVND (reference sequence).

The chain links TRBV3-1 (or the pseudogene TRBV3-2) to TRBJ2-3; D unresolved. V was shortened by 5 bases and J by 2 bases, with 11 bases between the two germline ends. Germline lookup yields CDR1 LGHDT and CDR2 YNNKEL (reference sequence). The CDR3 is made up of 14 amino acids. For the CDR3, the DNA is TGTGCCAGCAGCTCCGGATACTCCACAGATACGCAGTATTTT. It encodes CASSSGYSTDTQYF.

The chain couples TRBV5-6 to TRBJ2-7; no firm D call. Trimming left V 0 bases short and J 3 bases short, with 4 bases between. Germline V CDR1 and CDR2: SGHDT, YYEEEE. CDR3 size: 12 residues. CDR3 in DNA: TGTGCCAGCAGCTTGGAAGGCTACGAGCAGTACTTC. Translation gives CASSLEGYEQYF.

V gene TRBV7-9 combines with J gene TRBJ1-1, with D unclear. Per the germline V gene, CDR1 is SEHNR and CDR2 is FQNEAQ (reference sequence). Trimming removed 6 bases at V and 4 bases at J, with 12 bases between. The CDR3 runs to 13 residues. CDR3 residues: CASSAQAGTEAFF. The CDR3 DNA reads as TGTGCCAGCAGTGCTCAGGCGGGCACTGAAGCTTTCTTT.

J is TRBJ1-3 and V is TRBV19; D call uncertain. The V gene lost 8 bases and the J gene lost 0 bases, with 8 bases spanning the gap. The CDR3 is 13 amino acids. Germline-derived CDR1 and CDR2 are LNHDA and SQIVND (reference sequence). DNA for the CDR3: TGTGCCAGTGATCAATCCTCTGGAAACACCATATATTTT. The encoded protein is CASDQSSGNTIYF.

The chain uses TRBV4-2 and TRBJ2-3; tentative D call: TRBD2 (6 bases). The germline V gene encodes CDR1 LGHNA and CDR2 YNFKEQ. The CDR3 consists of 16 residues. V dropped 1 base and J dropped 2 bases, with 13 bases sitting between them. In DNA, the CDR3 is TGTGCCAGCAGCCAAGGGAGGGACTTTCCCACAGATACGCAGTATTTT. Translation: CASSQGRDFPTDTQYF.

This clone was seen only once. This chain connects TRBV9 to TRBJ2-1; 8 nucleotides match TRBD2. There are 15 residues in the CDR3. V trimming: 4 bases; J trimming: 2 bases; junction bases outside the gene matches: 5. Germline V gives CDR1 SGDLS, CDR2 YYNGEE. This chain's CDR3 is CASSTSGSTYNEQFF. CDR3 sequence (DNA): TGTGCCAGCAGCACCAGCGGGAGTACCTACAATGAGCAGTTCTTC.

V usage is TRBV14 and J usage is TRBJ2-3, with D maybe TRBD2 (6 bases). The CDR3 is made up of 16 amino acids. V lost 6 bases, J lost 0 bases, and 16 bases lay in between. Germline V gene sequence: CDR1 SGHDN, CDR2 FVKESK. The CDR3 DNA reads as TGTGCCAGCAGTCGCTCGCGCGGGGCTAGCACAGATACGCAGTATTTT. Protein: CASSRSRGASTDTQYF.

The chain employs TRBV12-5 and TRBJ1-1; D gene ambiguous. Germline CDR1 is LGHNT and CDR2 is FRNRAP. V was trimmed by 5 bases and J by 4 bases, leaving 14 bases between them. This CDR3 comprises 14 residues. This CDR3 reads CASGPRSEGTEAFF. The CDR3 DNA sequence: TGTGCTAGTGGTCCCCGTTCAGAGGGCACTGAAGCTTTCTTT. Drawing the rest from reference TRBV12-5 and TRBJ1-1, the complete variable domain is DARVTQTPRHKVTEMGQEVTMRCQPILGHNTVFWYRQTMMQGLELLAYFRNRAPLDDSGMPKDRFSAEMPDATLATLKIQPSEPRDSAVYFCASGPRSEGTEAFFGQGTRLTVV.